The rows below give T cell receptor beta chains drawn from one sample of a study of CD8 T cells in ankylosing spondylitis. A single record per CDR3 protein comes from TCRdb applying MiXCR to the 5' RACE reads. The table has just over 300,000 distinct CDR3 sequences, around 21% seen once. The sequenced sample consisted of blood, either unsorted or a sorted T cell fraction (not recorded which). These receptors were collected from a female donor with ankylosing spondylitis or in good health (not recorded which). CDR3s include the opening cysteine and the closing phenylalanine or tryptophan. The D gene is left open where the match is weak. Only part of the rows carry a size: once, few, many, or a class if the clone is expanded.

CDR3	J	V	D	size
CAIIPSTGNTIYF	TRBJ1-3	TRBV10-3	.	.
CASSRNPRGAYNEQFF	TRBJ2-1	TRBV4-3	.	many
CASSLLEESSTGELFF	TRBJ2-2	TRBV13	.	.
CSVLPVAVTGELFF	TRBJ2-2	TRBV29-1	.	many
CASSQGEYSYNEQFF	TRBJ2-1	TRBV3-1	.	.
CSADLPRRSEYYEQYF	TRBJ2-7	TRBV20-1	.	few
CASRGIRSGYEQYF	TRBJ2-7	TRBV2	.	few
CASSLDRPNTGELFF	TRBJ2-2	TRBV12-3/TRBV12-4	.	.
CSVANWGPSFRPDTQYF	TRBJ2-3	TRBV29-1	.	few
CASSYGDSDTQYF	TRBJ2-3	TRBV11-2	.	.
CASRSGGGGRADEQFF	TRBJ2-1	TRBV5-1	.	.
CATSDVGTSGTKEQFF	TRBJ2-1	TRBV24-1	TRBD2	few
CASSEQGNIQYF	TRBJ2-4	TRBV25-1	.	.
CASSQYAASMFF	TRBJ2-1	TRBV6-1	.	.
CASSYDRGVQPQHF	TRBJ1-5	TRBV6-2/TRBV6-3	TRBD1	few
CASSPPKPTDTQYF	TRBJ2-3	TRBV18	.	.
CASSLAGGSRVTDTQYF	TRBJ2-3	TRBV12-3/TRBV12-4	.	.
CASSFQGENTEAFF	TRBJ1-1	TRBV12-3/TRBV12-4	.	many
CASSYRQSVFGPQHF	TRBJ1-5	TRBV6-5	.	.
CATTGAGGGLNTGELFF	TRBJ2-2	TRBV12-3/TRBV12-4	TRBD2	.
CAISDQDSGNTIYF	TRBJ1-3	TRBV10-3	.	few
CASSPLFAVDNYEQYF	TRBJ2-7	TRBV27	.	.
CASQGVMNTEAFF	TRBJ1-1	TRBV6-1	TRBD1	few
CASSAGTAVRTF	TRBJ1-2	TRBV27	TRBD1	many
CASRMTGREAFF	TRBJ1-1	TRBV12-3/TRBV12-4	.	.
CSVDVGGYTF	TRBJ1-2	TRBV29-1	.	.
CASSESGERGYTF	TRBJ1-2	TRBV10-1	.	few
CASSLWRTSTDTQYF	TRBJ2-3	TRBV6-5	.	.
CASSTGIYEQYF	TRBJ2-7	TRBV18	.	.
CASSPEYVEQFF	TRBJ2-1	TRBV12-3/TRBV12-4	.	many
CATSRSTPGNTIYF	TRBJ1-3	TRBV15	.	few
CASSPRNEQFF	TRBJ2-1	TRBV18	.	many
CASSYSSGLANNEQFF	TRBJ2-1	TRBV6-2/TRBV6-3	TRBD2	.
CASSGGTYEYEQYF	TRBJ2-7	TRBV12-3/TRBV12-4	.	.
CSCRQGGGQPQHF	TRBJ1-5	TRBV29-1	TRBD1	few
CASSLGLVNIQYF	TRBJ2-4	TRBV5-1	.	.
CASSLRDRGTYEQYF	TRBJ2-7	TRBV7-2	TRBD1	.
CASIVRADGNYEQYF	TRBJ2-7	TRBV27	.	.
CASRATPGTGGYEQYF	TRBJ2-7	TRBV5-4	TRBD1	.
CSVKGLITYNEQFF	TRBJ2-1	TRBV29-1	.	few
CASSLAGGPRILKSYGYTF	TRBJ1-2	TRBV7-2	.	.
CASSLDRGANSLAKNIQYF	TRBJ2-4	TRBV5-6	.	.
CSARGREAYNEQFF	TRBJ2-1	TRBV20-1	.	few
CASSFRRANYGYTF	TRBJ1-2	TRBV7-9	.	.
CASSPTGNSGANVLTF	TRBJ2-6	TRBV7-2	.	.
CASSPRTSGWNEQFF	TRBJ2-1	TRBV11-3	TRBD2	.
CSYRESGQPQHF	TRBJ1-5	TRBV29-1	.	.
CASSLPGVPREQYF	TRBJ2-7	TRBV28	.	.
CASSESLAGGWYNEQFF	TRBJ2-1	TRBV10-1	TRBD2	.
CASSLGGQGTEAFF	TRBJ1-1	TRBV5-1	.	.
CASRRQGVGKTEAFF	TRBJ1-1	TRBV12-3/TRBV12-4	TRBD1	few
CSARGLARYEQYF	TRBJ2-7	TRBV20-1	TRBD2	few
CASSVSGTGGGNYGYTF	TRBJ1-2	TRBV6-1	TRBD1	.